These 20 T cell receptor beta chains came from one sample sequenced in a study of blood T cell repertoires in COVID-19. The table came from immunoSEQ multiplex PCR; TCRdb's copy has only in-frame clones and leaves some out. The sample records about 150,000 clones, around 87% being singletons. The sample was peripheral blood. Source of these receptors: a woman aged 60-70 years with active or convalescent COVID-19.

DNA for the CDR3: TGTGCCAGCATGCAAACCGCCGGGGCCCAGCATTTT. It encodes CASMQTAGAQHF. The V and J genes are TRBV7-2 and TRBJ1-5; D is ambiguous. Germline CDR1 reads SGHTA; CDR2 reads FQGNSA. This CDR3 contains 12 residues. The germline V and J ends were trimmed by 7 bases and 11 bases, with 15 bases remaining between them.

The chain employs TRBV30 and TRBJ1-2; 7 bases agree with TRBD1. The trim removed 2 bases at V and 8 bases at J, leaving 8 bases unmatched. CDR3 length equals 13 residues. Germline CDR1 and CDR2: GTSNPN and SVGIG (reference sequence). CDR3 sequence: CAWSSTGYGGYTF. Here the CDR3 DNA reads TGTGCCTGGAGTTCGACAGGGTATGGAGGCTACACCTTC.

This chain connects TRBV11-2 to TRBJ1-2; possible D gene TRBD1, 5 bases. V was pared by 2 bases and J by 0 bases, with 13 bases between. This CDR3 is 16 amino acids long. CDR1 is SGHAT and CDR2 is FQNNGV in the germline V gene. The CDR3 nucleotides are TGTGCCAGCAGCTTAATAAGGGGCCATCCTAACTATGGCTACACCTTC. It is translated as CASSLIRGHPNYGYTF. The variable domain in full, with the rest retrieved from reference TRBV11-2 and TRBJ1-2, is EAGVAQSPRYKIIEKRQSVAFWCNPISGHATLYWYQQILGQGPKLLIQFQNNGVVDDSQLPKDRFSAERLKGVDSTLKIQPAKLEDSAVYLCASSLIRGHPNYGYTFGSGTRLTVV.

The V call is TRBV6-2 or TRBV6-3, the J call TRBJ2-3, with a tentative D call TRBD1 (6 bases). Germline V lookup: CDR1 MNHEY, CDR2 SVGEGT. The CDR3 has 16 amino acids. Trimming removed 6 bases from V and 4 bases from J, with 20 bases in between. CDR3 amino acids: CASSSAPGQAADTQYF. The DNA of the CDR3 is TGTGCCAGCAGCTCGGCTCCGGGACAAGCGGCAGATACGCAGTATTTT.

The V gene is TRBV5-1, the J gene TRBJ1-2, with a tentative D call TRBD1 (6 bases). Trimming removed 0 bases at V and 3 bases at J, with 12 bases between. The CDR3 loop spans 15 amino acids. Germline CDR1 SGHRS, CDR2 YFSETQ. In DNA, the CDR3 is TGCGCCAGCAGCTTGGATTCACAGGGACACTATGGCTACACCTTC. This translates into CASSLDSQGHYGYTF.

The chain uses TRBV30 and TRBJ1-6; D is undetermined. The CDR3 length is 14 residues. V lost 3 bases to trimming and J lost 8 bases, with 14 bases between them. CDR1 and CDR2 from the germline V gene are GTSNPN and SVGIG (reference sequence). The chain's CDR3 is CAWRGPIPDSPLHF. As DNA, the CDR3 is TGTGCCTGGAGGGGCCCCATCCCGGATTCACCCCTCCACTTT.

DNA for the CDR3: TGTGCCAGCAGCCAAGATCAGGGGGGAACCGGGGAGCTGTTTTTT. This translates into CASSQDQGGTGELFF. The J gene is TRBJ2-2, the V gene TRBV3-1 (or the pseudogene TRBV3-2), with a possible D match to TRBD1 (7 bases). V was clipped by 0 bases and J by 5 bases, with 10 bases between them. Germline CDR1 and CDR2: LGHDT and YNNKEL (reference sequence). CDR3 length: 15 residues.

In this sample, this clone turned up once. This chain connects TRBV12-5 to TRBJ2-1, with D possibly TRBD2 on 6 matching bases. Germline V gene sequence: CDR1 LGHNT, CDR2 FRNRAP. The CDR3 has 13 amino acids. V was cut by 10 bases and J by 8 bases, with 18 bases left in between. The CDR3 sequence is CATSGSISDEQFF. Written as DNA, the CDR3 is TGTGCTACTTCCGGGAGCATTTCCGATGAGCAGTTCTTC. Drawing the rest from reference TRBV12-5 and TRBJ2-1, the complete variable domain is DARVTQTPRHKVTEMGQEVTMRCQPILGHNTVFWYRQTMMQGLELLAYFRNRAPLDDSGMPKDRFSAEMPDATLATLKIQPSEPRDSAVYFCATSGSISDEQFFGPGTRLTVL.

V and J are TRBV10-3 and TRBJ1-4, with D perhaps matching TRBD1 (6 bases). The V gene's germline CDR1 is ENHRY and CDR2 SYGVKD. The CDR3 runs to 18 residues. Trimming took 11 bases from V and 0 from J, leaving 25 bases between them. The CDR3 nucleotides are TGTGCCCTCTCGCAGGGGCCCTATCAGAATTCAACTAATGAAAAACTGTTTTTT. Translated, it gives CALSQGPYQNSTNEKLFF.

The chain links TRBV27 to TRBJ2-7; D unclear. This CDR3 spans 13 amino acids. Germline V gene sequence: CDR1 MNHEY, CDR2 SMNVEV (reference sequence). V was shortened by 3 bases and J by 0 bases, with 6 bases between the two germline ends. The CDR3 region has the DNA TGTGCCAGCAGTTTTGAGAACTCCTACGAGCAGTACTTC. Its translation is CASSFENSYEQYF.

J is TRBJ2-7 and V is TRBV13; D gene ambiguous. In germline, CDR1 is PRHDT, CDR2 FYEKMQ (reference sequence). The CDR3 covers 17 residues. Trimming took 0 bases from V and 7 from J, leaving 22 bases between them. The CDR3 is CASSLGVRSAPTREQYF. The CDR3, as DNA: TGTGCCAGCAGCTTAGGTGTTCGCAGCGCTCCTACGAGGGAGCAGTACTTC.

The genes are TRBV6-4 and TRBJ2-1, with TRBD2 matching 8 bases. V lost 5 bases, J lost 8 bases, and 11 bases stayed unmatched. Germline loops: CDR1 MRHNA, CDR2 SNTAGT. This CDR3 has 15 residues. The CDR3 is CASSLAGTAADEQFF. DNA for the CDR3: TGTGCCAGCAGTTTAGCGGGAACCGCCGCCGATGAGCAGTTCTTC.

The chain employs TRBV29-1 and TRBJ2-7, with 7 nucleotides matching TRBD2. This CDR3 contains 13 residues. J was trimmed by 0 bases and V by 4 bases; bases with no gene match: 3. CDR1 and CDR2 from the germline V gene are SQVTM and ANQGSEA. The CDR3 loop reads CSVGGGSSYEQYF. The CDR3 bases are TGCAGCGTTGGGGGGGGGAGCTCCTACGAGCAGTACTTC.

The chain couples TRBV2 to TRBJ1-1; 11 bases match TRBD1. CDR1 and CDR2 (germline): SNHLY, FYNNEI. The CDR3 sequence is 14 residues long. The V segment lost 7 bases and the J segment 5 bases; nucleotides outside the gene matches: 6. The CDR3 reads CASKRTGGATEAFF. The CDR3 region has the DNA TGTGCCAGCAAGAGGACAGGGGGCGCGACTGAAGCTTTCTTT.

The chain uses TRBV7-2 and TRBJ2-1; 11 bases agree with TRBD2. Looked up from germline, CDR1 is SGHTA and CDR2 is FQGNSA. This CDR3 has 16 amino acids. J lost 7 bases, V lost 6 bases, and 11 bases had no gene match. The CDR3 coding sequence is TGTGCCAGCAGATCTAGCGGGGGGTACGTACGTAATGAGCAGTTCTTC. It translates to CASRSSGGYVRNEQFF.

The chain links TRBV4-3 to TRBJ1-4; TRBD1 agrees at 8 bases. V shed 4 bases, J shed 2 bases, and the junction held 3 bases outside the gene matches. Germline assignment: CDR1 LGHNA and CDR2 YSLEER. This CDR3 has 15 amino acids. CDR3 region: CASSLWTGTNEKLFF. CDR3 DNA sequence: TGCGCCAGCAGCCTCTGGACAGGGACTAATGAAAAACTGTTTTTT.

In this sample, this clone turned up once. CDR3 bases: TGTGCCAGCAGCGCGAACGGTTTCCGGAACACCATATATTTT. Its protein is CASSANGFRNTIYF. V is TRBV6-5 and J is TRBJ1-3, with D unclear. Trimming pared 6 bases from V and 7 bases from J, leaving 16 bases between. CDR3 length equals 14 residues. In germline, CDR1 is MNHEY, CDR2 SVGAGI.

There are a few counts of this clone. This chain joins TRBV7-2 and TRBJ1-1, with 7 bases that match TRBD1. This CDR3 spans 14 amino acids. After removal of 3 bases from V and 2 bases from J, the junction contained 3 bases not matched to a gene. Germline V CDR1 and CDR2: SGHTA, FQGNSA. The CDR3 loop reads CASSLGTANTEAFF. CDR3 nucleotides: TGTGCCAGCAGCTTGGGGACAGCAAACACTGAAGCTTTCTTT.

This sequence joins TRBV2 and TRBJ2-2; a weak D match, TRBD1 (5 bases). The germline gives CDR1 SNHLY, CDR2 FYNNEI. Trimming removed 6 bases at V and 5 bases at J, with 22 bases between. The CDR3 is 17 amino acids. This CDR3 is CASSDPMRQGETGELFF. The CDR3 nucleotides read TGTGCCAGCAGCGACCCTATGCGGCAGGGCGAGACCGGGGAGCTGTTTTTT.

The chain has TRBV3-1 (or the pseudogene TRBV3-2) and TRBJ2-2, with D possibly matching TRBD2 (6 bases). V lost 1 base, J lost 0 bases, and 12 bases lay in between. Looked up from germline, CDR1 is LGHDT and CDR2 is YNNKEL (reference sequence). This CDR3 region has 17 residues. The CDR3 protein is CASSQVMRGANTGELFF. CDR3 nucleotide sequence: TGTGCCAGCAGCCAAGTTATGCGGGGAGCGAACACCGGGGAGCTGTTTTTT.